The 27 T cell receptor beta chains presented below share a single source sample, sequenced in a study of T-cell reconstitution after alpha-beta-depleted transplantation in children. A TCRbeta library incorporating unique molecular identifiers was prepared. In TCRdb, the PCR reads were re-called with MiXCR into one record per CDR3 protein. The sample holds about 200,000 distinct CDR3 sequences; 17% are singletons and the top ten take 35% to 50%. Specimen: PBMCs, mostly from graft donor cells, collected 360 days after TCRalphabeta/CD19-depleted stem cell transplant. These receptors all stem from a male patient under 10 years old who had a stem cell transplant for acute lymphoblastic leukemia, so the T cells may come from the graft donor.

This clonotype was seen more than once but under ten times. V gene TRBV12-3 or TRBV12-4 combines with J gene TRBJ1-2; D is possibly TRBD1 (5 bases). V was clipped by 5 bases and J by 7 bases, with 20 bases between them. The length of the CDR3 is 15 residues. Written as DNA, the CDR3 is TGTGCCAGCAGTATCCAGGGACCGGGAACTTTTGGCTACACCTTC. Its protein is CASSIQGPGTFGYTF.

As DNA, the CDR3 is TGTGCCAGCGGACCAAGGACGGGGGAGCTGTTTTTT. It translates to CASGPRTGELFF. This sequence joins TRBV27 and TRBJ2-2; D not certain. Germline V gene lookup returns CDR1 MNHEY and CDR2 SMNVEV (reference sequence). This CDR3 region has 12 residues. Deletions cut 8 bases from V and 8 bases from J, with 12 bases between.

This clonotype was detected a few times. The CDR3 DNA follows: TGTGCCAGCAGCCGAGGTCTACTAGCGGGGGAGACCCAGTACTTC. This codes for CASSRGLLAGETQYF. The chain carries TRBV3-1 and TRBJ2-5, with TRBD2 matching over 10 bases. Germline V gives CDR1 LGHDT, CDR2 YNNKEL (reference sequence). CDR3 length: 15 amino acids. The junction had 7 bases not matched to a gene; V was cut back by 4 bases and J by 5 bases.

Only a few counts were recorded for this clonotype. The chain uses TRBV19 and TRBJ2-5; D unresolved. Germline CDR1 and CDR2: LNHDA and SQIVND (reference sequence). This CDR3 has 17 amino acids. V was shortened by 1 base and J by 1 base, with 16 bases between the two germline ends. The CDR3 protein is CASSIVFTAAAQETQYF. The CDR3 DNA sequence: TGTGCCAGTAGTATAGTCTTTACGGCTGCCGCCCAAGAGACCCAGTACTTC.

J is TRBJ2-1 and V is TRBV9; D gene unclear. Germline-derived CDR1 and CDR2 are SGDLS and YYNGEE. The V end lost 10 bases, the J end lost 8 bases, and 4 bases lay between the germline ends. The CDR3 spans 8 residues. The CDR3 DNA follows: TGTGCCCGGGATGAGCAGTTCTTC. Amino acid sequence: CARDEQFF. The full variable domain, its missing parts supplied by reference TRBV9 and TRBJ2-1, is DSGVTQTPKHLITATGQRVTLRCSPRSGDLSVYWYQQSLDQGLQFLIQYYNGEERAKGNILERFSAQQFPDLHSELNLSSLELGDSALYFCARDEQFFGPGTRLTVL.

This clonotype was detected only a few times. V is TRBV27 and J is TRBJ2-7; D tentatively reads TRBD1 or TRBD2 (5 bases each). The length of the CDR3 is 14 residues. Trimming left V 3 bases short and J 2 bases short, with 11 bases between. CDR1 and CDR2 (germline): MNHEY, SMNVEV (reference sequence). The CDR3 loop is CASSFSQGPYEQYF. CDR3 DNA sequence: TGTGCCAGCAGTTTCAGCCAGGGACCCTACGAGCAGTACTTC.

The rearrangement uses TRBV28 and TRBJ2-2; no reliable D call. Germline CDR1 reads MDHEN; CDR2 reads SYDVKM. This CDR3 spans 15 amino acids. Trimming cost V 5 bases and J 7 bases, with 17 bases left between them. The CDR3 region is CASSPRPLYRGELFF. The CDR3 region has the DNA TGTGCCAGCAGTCCCCGACCTTTATACCGCGGGGAGCTGTTTTTT. The whole variable domain, remainder taken from reference TRBV28 and TRBJ2-2, is DVKVTQSSRYLVKRTGEKVFLECVQDMDHENMFWYRQDPGLGLRLIYFSYDVKMKEKGDIPEGYSVSREKKERFSLILESASTNQTSMYLCASSPRPLYRGELFFGEGSRLTVL.

The chain uses TRBV20-1 and TRBJ2-1; D possibly corresponds to TRBD2 (5 bases). The CDR3 covers 15 residues. Per germline, CDR1 DFQATT and CDR2 SNEGSKA (reference sequence). V dropped 1 base and J dropped 8 bases, with 18 bases sitting between them. The CDR3 nucleotides read TGCAGTGCTAGAGTGCCAGCGCTGGCGGGCGATGAGCAGTTCTTC. Protein: CSARVPALAGDEQFF.

This rearrangement joins TRBV19 to TRBJ1-5; the D is unclear. This CDR3 comprises 13 residues. Germline lookup yields CDR1 LNHDA and CDR2 SQIVND (reference sequence). Trimming took 0 bases from V and 5 from J, leaving 5 bases between them. The CDR3 protein is CASSIDRDQPQHF. The CDR3 DNA is TGTGCCAGTAGTATAGATAGGGATCAGCCCCAGCATTTT.

At least ten counts were recorded for this clonotype. The J gene is TRBJ1-3, the V gene TRBV12-3 or TRBV12-4, with D tentatively TRBD1 (6 bases). Deletions cut 7 bases from V and 3 bases from J, with 10 bases between. This CDR3 is built from 13 residues. The CDR3 loop reads CASTGTYGNTIYF. CDR3 bases: TGTGCCAGCACCGGGACATATGGAAACACCATATATTTT.

The genes are TRBV27 and TRBJ2-1; 7 bases match TRBD1. Unmatched junction bases numbered 1, after V lost 0 bases and J lost 2 bases. The CDR3 length is 15 residues. From germline, CDR1 is MNHEY and CDR2 SMNVEV (reference sequence). CDR3 residues: CASSLSGTAYNEQFF. The CDR3 DNA reads TGTGCCAGCAGTTTATCCGGGACAGCCTACAATGAGCAGTTCTTC.

The table lists this clonotype with a few counts. The chain couples TRBV19 to TRBJ2-7, with TRBD2 matching over 11 bases. This CDR3 comprises 14 residues. Germline CDR1 reads LNHDA; CDR2 reads SQIVND (reference sequence). V gave up 6 bases and J gave up 6 bases; unmatched junction bases: 7. This CDR3 reads CASRMTSGISEQYF. CDR3 nucleotides: TGTGCCAGTAGGATGACTAGCGGGATCTCCGAGCAGTACTTC.

This chain links TRBV20-1 with TRBJ2-7, with 7 bases aligning to TRBD1. The CDR3 sequence is 15 residues long. The junction had 14 bases not matched to a gene; V was cut back by 6 bases and J by 3 bases. The germline V gene encodes CDR1 DFQATT and CDR2 SNEGSKA (reference sequence). The CDR3 loop is CSADPDRAPFYEQYF. The CDR3 nucleotides are TGCAGTGCAGATCCTGACAGGGCTCCCTTCTACGAGCAGTACTTC.

The V and J genes are TRBV12-3 or TRBV12-4 and TRBJ1-2; 8 nucleotides line up with TRBD1. V trimming: 1 base; J trimming: 8 bases; junction bases outside the gene matches: 6. The CDR3 is 14 amino acids. The CDR3 DNA reads as TGTGCCAGCAGTTTAGTAGACAGGGGCCGAGGCTACACCTTC. Translation: CASSLVDRGRGYTF.

This clonotype was found a few times. This chain's CDR3 is CASSDGQYNEQFF. CDR3 nucleotide sequence: TGTGCCAGCAGCGACGGACAGTACAATGAGCAGTTCTTC. The V call is TRBV7-9, the J call TRBJ2-1; TRBD1 is a possible D gene (6 bases). The CDR3 runs 13 residues. CDR1 and CDR2 (germline): SEHNR, FQNEAQ (reference sequence). Between the trimmed V and J ends, which lost 5 bases and 4 bases, there was a span of 9 bases.

This clonotype was counted only a few times. The rearrangement joins TRBV4-3 to TRBJ2-1; 10 bases line up with TRBD2. The CDR3 runs 16 residues. V shed 4 bases and J 7 bases; nucleotides not matched to a gene: 10. Germline-derived CDR1 and CDR2 are LGHNA and YSLEER. In DNA form, the CDR3 reads TGCGCCAGCAGCCCGTTTGGAGCGGGAGGGTTAAATGAGCAGTTCTTC. Translated: CASSPFGAGGLNEQFF.

The chain combines TRBV29-1 with TRBJ2-4; TRBD2 aligns across 13 bases. The CDR3 has 19 amino acids. J gave up 0 bases and V 6 bases, and 14 bases lay outside the gene matches. Germline-derived CDR1 and CDR2 are SQVTM and ANQGSEA. CDR3 sequence reads: CSVSSRTSGGKLAKNIQYF. In nucleotides, the CDR3 is TGCAGCGTCTCGTCAAGGACTAGCGGGGGAAAGCTAGCCAAAAACATTCAGTACTTC. Combining the CDR3 with reference TRBV29-1 and TRBJ2-4 gives the whole variable domain SAVISQKPSRDICQRGTSLTIQCQVDSQVTMMFWYRQQPGQSLTLIATANQGSEATYESGFVIDKFPISRPNLTFSTLTVSNMSPEDSSIYLCSVSSRTSGGKLAKNIQYFGAGTRLSVL.

The chain's CDR3 is CASSQDILGGEYEQYF. CDR3 DNA sequence: TGCGCCAGCAGCCAAGATATTCTGGGCGGTGAATACGAGCAGTACTTC. The chain employs TRBV4-3 and TRBJ2-7; D is undetermined. Germline V gene data show CDR1 as LGHNA and CDR2 as YSLEER. This CDR3 has 16 residues. Trimming shortened V by 0 bases and J by 4 bases, and 16 bases separated the two germline ends.

This clonotype occurred a few times. This chain connects TRBV12-3 or TRBV12-4 to TRBJ2-1; TRBD2 agrees at 11 bases. The CDR3 loop spans 15 amino acids. Trimming took 3 bases from V and 4 from J; bases not matched to a gene: 2. Here the CDR3 DNA reads TGTGCCAGCAGTTTGACTAGCGGGGAGTACAATGAGCAGTTCTTC. It encodes CASSLTSGEYNEQFF.

This clonotype was counted a few times. This rearrangement joins TRBV7-2 to TRBJ1-2; TRBD1 might be the D (5 bases). Trimming pared 5 bases from V and 0 bases from J, leaving 16 bases between. Germline V gives CDR1 SGHTA, CDR2 FQGNSA. The CDR3 has 16 residues. The chain's CDR3 is CASSPTTGTPNYGYTF. CDR3 nucleotide sequence: TGTGCCAGCAGCCCCACTACCGGGACTCCTAACTATGGCTACACCTTC.

J is TRBJ1-4 and V is TRBV18; D unclear. Germline CDR1 and CDR2: KGHSH and LQKENI. CDR3 size: 15 residues. The V and J ends lost 4 bases and 0 bases respectively, with 9 bases between them. CDR3 sequence: CASSLELTTNEKLFF. The DNA of the CDR3 is TGTGCCAGCTCACTGGAACTTACAACTAATGAAAAACTGTTTTTT.

At least ten counts were recorded for this clonotype. The chain has TRBV5-1 and TRBJ2-1; D gene unclear. V was shortened by 6 bases and J by 6 bases, with 7 bases between the two germline ends. Germline CDR1 SGHRS, CDR2 YFSETQ. The length of the CDR3 is 11 residues. Here the CDR3 reads CASIGSNEQFF. CDR3 in DNA: TGCGCCAGCATCGGTAGCAATGAGCAGTTCTTC.

The table lists this clonotype with a few counts. The chain's CDR3 is CASSYSRYEQYF. Written as DNA, the CDR3 is TGTGCCAGCAGTTACTCTCGGTACGAGCAGTACTTC. J is TRBJ2-7 and V is TRBV6-5; the D is unclear. The V gene's germline CDR1 is MNHEY and CDR2 SVGAGI. V was shortened by 0 bases and J by 4 bases, with 4 bases between the two germline ends. CDR3 length equals 12 residues.

The V call is TRBV11-2, the J call TRBJ2-5; D gene uncertain. The CDR3 loop spans 13 amino acids. Per the germline V gene, CDR1 is SGHAT and CDR2 is FQNNGV. V lost 1 base to trimming and J lost 5 bases, with 8 bases between them. CDR3 coding DNA: TGTGCCAGCAGCTTAGTCCTTCGGGAGACCCAGTACTTC. Translated: CASSLVLRETQYF.

This clonotype was counted between two and nine times. This chain connects TRBV7-2 to TRBJ2-1, with TRBD1 matching 10 bases. The CDR3 is 18 residues long. Germline-derived CDR1 and CDR2 are SGHTA and FQGNSA. Trimming removed 0 bases from V and 2 bases from J; junction bases left unmatched: 7. The CDR3 reads CASSLAGTGVLTYNEQFF. The CDR3 region has the DNA TGTGCCAGCAGCTTAGCGGGGACAGGGGTTCTAACCTACAATGAGCAGTTCTTC.

The V and J genes are TRBV5-1 and TRBJ1-1; possibly TRBD1 for D (6 bases). Germline V gene lookup returns CDR1 SGHRS and CDR2 YFSETQ. The CDR3 has 14 residues. The V and J ends lost 2 bases and 5 bases respectively, with 13 bases between them. The CDR3 is CASSFNREQTEAFF. The DNA for the CDR3 is TGCGCCAGCAGCTTTAACAGGGAACAGACTGAAGCTTTCTTT.

The chain employs TRBV28 and TRBJ2-1; tentative D call: TRBD1 (6 bases). V was shortened by 2 bases and J by 2 bases, with 16 bases between the two germline ends. There are 17 residues in the CDR3. Germline V gene data show CDR1 as MDHEN and CDR2 as SYDVKM. This CDR3 reads CASSLGSADRPYNEQFF. DNA for the CDR3: TGTGCCAGCAGTTTAGGCTCGGCGGACAGACCCTACAATGAGCAGTTCTTC.